The rows below give T cell receptor beta chains drawn from one sample of a study of T cell repertoires in cytomegalovirus infection. Each CDR3 protein gets one entry after TCRdb re-called the reads with MiXCR. The data show about 480,000 distinct CDR3 sequences, 30% to 40% seen once. For these TCRs, the target antigens are not known. Material: cultured PBMCs, obtained from culture after CMV antigen stimulation. The receptors derive from a human donor in good health (CMV status not recorded). Some clones in this sample may be carry-over from other donors' samples. Both conserved end residues are trimmed from each CDR3.

v_gene,CDR3aa
TRBV6-2/TRBV6-3,ASNRGAGANVLT
TRBV6-2/TRBV6-3,ASSYWGLAGGSNTGELF
TRBV11-2,ASSLVSSRGETQY
TRBV7-9,ASSFPPGGRTDTQY
TRBV4-3,ASSQDVGQLGYT
TRBV7-2,ASSPGRSSYNEQF
TRBV19,ASTPRTDAYEQY
TRBV25-1,ASSEYGGAYGYT
TRBV4-3,ASSRGDTDHSPLH
TRBV7-9,ASSISPGLAPNEQF
TRBV4-3,ASSRGIQAGNTEAF
TRBV7-9,ASSGRGIRGEQF
TRBV7-2,ASSPTGTREETQY
TRBV28,ASSLSRGLSSTIY
TRBV10-3,AVRDIHEQF
TRBV7-2,ASSPTGTGIYNEQF
TRBV24-1,ATSDRTSSMNTGELF
TRBV19,ATANDGGGGTDTQY
TRBV6-2/TRBV6-3,ASGFGGSNQPQH
TRBV28,ASSLGELVH
TRBV5-1,ASSLVPSGLANTGELF
TRBV24-1,ATSGAGLSSYNEQF
TRBV12-3/TRBV12-4,ASSSPRGRTSTDTQY
TRBV9,ASSAGVRGGHSYEQY